A single sample gave rise to the 11 T cell receptor beta chains below, sequenced in a study of blood T cells in healthy people across ages. Using a J-beta primer mix together with a sample-barcoded 5' primer, a second PCR was run for 7 to 11 cycles. A single record per CDR3 protein comes from TCRdb applying MiXCR to the 5' RACE reads. This table holds 1,800,000 or so distinct CDR3 sequences, around 40% found once. Sequencing was performed on blood. Receptor source: a human donor in good health.

This clonotype appeared a few times. The chain has TRBV10-3 and TRBJ2-7; D not resolved. This CDR3 has 13 residues. V gave up 1 base and J gave up 5 bases, with 9 bases separating them. The germline V gene encodes CDR1 ENHRY and CDR2 SYGVKD. The CDR3 DNA reads TGTGCCATCAGTGAGTATTGGGGAAACGAGCAGTACTTC. The encoded protein is CAISEYWGNEQYF.

The chain combines TRBV7-2 with TRBJ2-7, with D unclear. The CDR3 covers 13 residues. Looked up from germline, CDR1 is SGHTA and CDR2 is FQGNSA. Trimming removed 2 bases at V and 2 bases at J, with 7 bases between. The CDR3 DNA follows: TGTGCCAGCAGCTTAAGCCGCCCCTACGAGCAGTACTTC. Encoded protein: CASSLSRPYEQYF. Filled out from reference TRBV7-2 and TRBJ2-7, the complete variable domain reads GAGVSQSPSNKVTEKGKDVELRCDPISGHTALYWYRQSLGQGLEFLIYFQGNSAPDKSGLPSDRFSAERTGGSVSTLTIQRTQQEDSAVYLCASSLSRPYEQYFGPGTRLTVT.

The chain combines TRBV7-9 with TRBJ2-3; a weak D match, TRBD2 (5 bases). The CDR3 sequence is 13 residues long. With 5 bases removed from V and 5 bases from J, the gap between germline ends came to 11 bases. The germline V gene encodes CDR1 SEHNR and CDR2 FQNEAQ (reference sequence). The CDR3 sequence is CASSPLGRDTQYF. In DNA form, the CDR3 reads TGTGCCAGCAGCCCGTTGGGGAGAGATACGCAGTATTTT.

The V call is TRBV11-2, the J call TRBJ2-5, with 9 bases that match TRBD1. Losses at the gene ends were 3 bases for V and 5 bases for J; bases not matched to a gene: 7. There are 15 residues in the CDR3. Germline assignment: CDR1 SGHAT and CDR2 FQNNGV. The CDR3 sequence: CASSFITGGPETQYF. The CDR3 DNA reads TGTGCCAGCAGCTTTATCACAGGGGGCCCGGAGACCCAGTACTTC.

The gene calls are TRBV12-3 or TRBV12-4 and TRBJ2-1; D not resolved. The CDR3 loop spans 14 amino acids. V lost 3 bases and J lost 7, with 13 bases in between. The CDR3 reads CASSFNWGGNEQFF. DNA for the CDR3: TGTGCCAGCAGTTTCAACTGGGGTGGGAATGAGCAGTTCTTC.

V usage is TRBV28 and J usage is TRBJ2-7; D assignment may be TRBD1 or TRBD2 (6 bases each). Germline V gene lookup returns CDR1 MDHEN and CDR2 SYDVKM. The V and J ends lost 8 bases and 12 bases respectively, with 23 bases between them. This CDR3 is 13 amino acids long. CDR3 sequence reads: CASLNGGTGRRYF. The CDR3 DNA is TGTGCCAGCCTAAACGGGGGAACAGGGCGGCGGTACTTC.

This clonotype was seen only a few times. The chain is built from TRBV12-3 or TRBV12-4 and TRBJ2-7; 13 nucleotides agree with TRBD2. Trimming cost V 4 bases and J 5 bases; bases outside gene matches: 8. This CDR3 region has 16 residues. The CDR3 nucleotides are TGTGCCAGCAGTTCCCCCCGGACTAGCGGGGGCGACGAGCAGTACTTC. Amino acid sequence: CASSSPRTSGGDEQYF.

This clonotype has ten or more counts. This chain uses TRBV29-1 with TRBJ2-1, with 8 bases that match TRBD1. Unmatched junction bases numbered 3, after V lost 7 bases and J lost 7 bases. Germline CDR1 SQVTM, CDR2 ANQGSEA. The CDR3 has 11 amino acids. This CDR3 is CSADRGNEQFF. For the CDR3, the DNA is TGCAGCGCAGACAGGGGTAATGAGCAGTTCTTC.

The chain joins TRBV10-3 to TRBJ2-7; a weak D match, TRBD2 (6 bases). The V and J ends lost 0 bases and 3 bases respectively, with 9 bases between them. The CDR3 extends over 14 amino acids. Looked up from germline, CDR1 is ENHRY and CDR2 is SYGVKD. This CDR3 is CAISESAGNYEQYF. CDR3 nucleotides: TGTGCCATCAGTGAGTCGGCGGGGAACTACGAGCAGTACTTC.

The table lists this clonotype with a few counts. This CDR3 reads CSVERVLQETQYF. The CDR3 region has the DNA TGCAGCGTTGAAAGGGTTCTTCAAGAGACCCAGTACTTC. The rearrangement links TRBV29-1 to TRBJ2-5; D not resolved. The CDR3 extends over 13 amino acids. Germline lookup yields CDR1 SQVTM and CDR2 ANQGSEA. V dropped 2 bases and J dropped 2 bases, with 9 bases sitting between them.

The chain is built from TRBV5-1 and TRBJ2-7, with 13 bases lining up with TRBD2. Germline trimming cut 0 bases from V and 6 bases from J; bases unmatched to any gene: 3. Germline lookup yields CDR1 SGHRS and CDR2 YFSETQ. The CDR3 spans 15 residues. The CDR3 DNA sequence: TGCGCCAGCAGCTTGGTGGGACTAGCGGGACTCGAGCAGTACTTC. Protein sequence: CASSLVGLAGLEQYF.